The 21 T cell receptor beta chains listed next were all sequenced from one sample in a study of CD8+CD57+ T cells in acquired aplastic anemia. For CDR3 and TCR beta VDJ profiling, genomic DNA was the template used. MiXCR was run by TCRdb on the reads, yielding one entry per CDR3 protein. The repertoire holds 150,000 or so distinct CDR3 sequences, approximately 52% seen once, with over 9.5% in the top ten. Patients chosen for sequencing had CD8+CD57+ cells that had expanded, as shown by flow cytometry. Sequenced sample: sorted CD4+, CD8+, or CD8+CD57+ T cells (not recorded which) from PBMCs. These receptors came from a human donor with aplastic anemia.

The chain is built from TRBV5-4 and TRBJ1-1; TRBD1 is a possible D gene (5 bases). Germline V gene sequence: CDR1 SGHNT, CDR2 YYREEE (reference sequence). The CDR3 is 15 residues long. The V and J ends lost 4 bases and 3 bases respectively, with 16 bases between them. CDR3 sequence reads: CASSIGTLGDTEAFF. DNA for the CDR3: TGTGCCAGCAGCATCGGGACTTTGGGGGACACTGAAGCTTTCTTT.

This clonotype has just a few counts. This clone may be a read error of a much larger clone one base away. The CDR3 is CASSGDRGQGNQPQHF. The DNA of the CDR3 is TGTGCCAGCAGTGGAGACAGGGGACAGGGTAATCAGCCCCAGCATTTT. The chain employs TRBV6-1 and TRBJ1-5; 9 bases align to TRBD1. The CDR3 is 16 residues long. From germline, CDR1 is MNHNS and CDR2 SASEGT. V dropped 4 bases and J dropped 4; count of bases not matched to a gene: 8.

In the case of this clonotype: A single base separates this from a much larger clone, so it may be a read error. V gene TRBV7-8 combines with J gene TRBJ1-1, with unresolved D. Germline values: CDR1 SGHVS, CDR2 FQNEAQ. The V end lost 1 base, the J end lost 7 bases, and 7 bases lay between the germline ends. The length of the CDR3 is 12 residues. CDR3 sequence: CASSLGRLEAFF. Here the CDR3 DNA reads TGTGCCAGCAGCTTAGGGCGGCTTGAAGCTTTCTTT. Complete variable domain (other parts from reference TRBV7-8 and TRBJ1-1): GAGVSQSPRYKVAKRGQDVALRCDPISGHVSLFWYQQALGQGPEFLTYFQNEAQLDKSGLPSDRFFAERPEGSVSTLKIQRTQQEDSAVYLCASSLGRLEAFFGQGTRLTVV.

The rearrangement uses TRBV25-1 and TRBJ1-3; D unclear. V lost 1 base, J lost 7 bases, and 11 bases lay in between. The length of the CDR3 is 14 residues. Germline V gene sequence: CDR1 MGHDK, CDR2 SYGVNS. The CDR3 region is CASSEFGSENTIYF. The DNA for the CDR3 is TGTGCCAGCAGTGAATTCGGAAGTGAGAACACCATATATTTT.

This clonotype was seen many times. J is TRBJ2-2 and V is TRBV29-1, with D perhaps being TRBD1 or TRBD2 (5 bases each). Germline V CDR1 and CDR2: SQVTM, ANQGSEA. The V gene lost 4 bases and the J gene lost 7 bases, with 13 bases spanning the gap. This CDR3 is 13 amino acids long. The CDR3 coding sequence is TGCAGCGTTGGGGGCAAAGCGGTCGGGGAGCTGTTTTTT. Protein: CSVGGKAVGELFF.

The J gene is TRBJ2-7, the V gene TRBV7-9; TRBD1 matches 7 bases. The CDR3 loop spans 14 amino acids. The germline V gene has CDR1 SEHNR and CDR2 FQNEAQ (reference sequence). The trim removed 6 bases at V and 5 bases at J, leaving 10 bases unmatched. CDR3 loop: CASRTTGTGHEQYF. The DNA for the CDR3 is TGTGCCAGCAGGACGACAGGGACGGGGCACGAGCAGTACTTC.

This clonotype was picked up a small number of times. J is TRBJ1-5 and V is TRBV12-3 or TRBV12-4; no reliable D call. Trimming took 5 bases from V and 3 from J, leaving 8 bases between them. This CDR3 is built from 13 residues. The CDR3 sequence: CASSPMANQPQHF. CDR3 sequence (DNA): TGTGCCAGCAGTCCAATGGCCAATCAGCCCCAGCATTTT.

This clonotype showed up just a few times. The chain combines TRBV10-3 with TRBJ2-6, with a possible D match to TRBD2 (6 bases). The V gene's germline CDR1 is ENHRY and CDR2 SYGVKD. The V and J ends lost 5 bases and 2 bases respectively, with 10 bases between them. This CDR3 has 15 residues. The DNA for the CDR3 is TGTGCCATCAGTTTGGGGGAGGCTGGGGCCAACGTCCTGACTTTC. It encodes CAISLGEAGANVLTF.

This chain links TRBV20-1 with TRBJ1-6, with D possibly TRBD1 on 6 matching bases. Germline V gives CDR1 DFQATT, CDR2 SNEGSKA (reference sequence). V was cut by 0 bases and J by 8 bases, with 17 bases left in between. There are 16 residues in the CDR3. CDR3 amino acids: CSARDGGRQADSPLHF. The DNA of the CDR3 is TGCAGTGCTAGAGATGGGGGGCGACAGGCGGATTCACCCCTCCACTTT.

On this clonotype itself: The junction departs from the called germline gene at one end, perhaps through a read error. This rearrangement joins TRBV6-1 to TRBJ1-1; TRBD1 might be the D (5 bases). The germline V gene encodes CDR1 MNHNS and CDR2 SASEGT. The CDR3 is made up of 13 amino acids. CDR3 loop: CASMVGANTEAFF. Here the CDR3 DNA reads TGCGCCAGCATGGTAGGGGCAAACACTGAAGCTTTCTTT.

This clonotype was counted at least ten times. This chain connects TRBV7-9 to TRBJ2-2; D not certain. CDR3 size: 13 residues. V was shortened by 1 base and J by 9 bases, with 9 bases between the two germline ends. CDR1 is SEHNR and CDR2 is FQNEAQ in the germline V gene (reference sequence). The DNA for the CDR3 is TGTGCCAGCAGCTTAGAGGGCGGCCGGGAGCTGTTTTTT. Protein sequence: CASSLEGGRELFF.

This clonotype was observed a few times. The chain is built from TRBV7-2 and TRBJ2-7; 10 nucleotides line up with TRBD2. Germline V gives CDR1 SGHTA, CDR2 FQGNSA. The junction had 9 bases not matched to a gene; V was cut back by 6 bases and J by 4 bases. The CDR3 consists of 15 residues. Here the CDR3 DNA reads TGTGCCAGCAGTGGCCGTGGTAGCGGGGGGTACGAGCAGTACTTC. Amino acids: CASSGRGSGGYEQYF.

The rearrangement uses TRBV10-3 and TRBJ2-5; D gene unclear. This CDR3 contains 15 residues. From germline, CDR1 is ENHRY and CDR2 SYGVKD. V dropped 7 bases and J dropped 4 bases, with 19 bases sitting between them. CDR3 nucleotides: TGTGCCATCAAGAAGGACCGCCGAGACGGAGAGACCCAGTACTTC. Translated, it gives CAIKKDRRDGETQYF.

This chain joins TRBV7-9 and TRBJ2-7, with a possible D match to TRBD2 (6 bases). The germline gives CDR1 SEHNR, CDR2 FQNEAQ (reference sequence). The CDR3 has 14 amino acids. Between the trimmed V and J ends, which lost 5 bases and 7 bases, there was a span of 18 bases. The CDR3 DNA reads TGTGCCAGCAGCGGAGCGGGCAGGCACTTAGAGCAGTACTTC. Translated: CASSGAGRHLEQYF.

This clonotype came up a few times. DNA for the CDR3: TGTGCCAGCACGACAGGGGCGTTTAGGTATGGCTACACCTTC. Protein sequence: CASTTGAFRYGYTF. The V call is TRBV2, the J call TRBJ1-2; the match to TRBD1 covers 8 bases. CDR3 length equals 14 residues. Germline V gives CDR1 SNHLY, CDR2 FYNNEI. The junction had 9 bases not matched to a gene; V was cut back by 7 bases and J by 5 bases.

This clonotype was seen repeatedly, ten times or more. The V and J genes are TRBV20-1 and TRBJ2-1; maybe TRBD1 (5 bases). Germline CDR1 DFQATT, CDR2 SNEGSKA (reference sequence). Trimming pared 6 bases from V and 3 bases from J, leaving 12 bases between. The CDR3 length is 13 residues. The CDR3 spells CSASRALYNEQFF. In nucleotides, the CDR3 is TGCAGTGCGTCCAGGGCCCTCTACAATGAGCAGTTCTTC.

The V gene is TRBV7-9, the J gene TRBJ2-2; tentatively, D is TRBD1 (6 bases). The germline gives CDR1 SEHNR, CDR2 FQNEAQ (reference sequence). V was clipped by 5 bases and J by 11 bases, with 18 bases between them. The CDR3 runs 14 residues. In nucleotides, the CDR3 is TGTGCCAGCAGCGAGGGCAGGGGTTCAGGCGAGCTGTTTTTT. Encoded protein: CASSEGRGSGELFF. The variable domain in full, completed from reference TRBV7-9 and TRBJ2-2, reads DTGVSQNPRHKITKRGQNVTFRCDPISEHNRLYWYRQTLGQGPEFLTYFQNEAQLEKSRLLSDRFSAERPKGSFSTLEIQRTEQGDSAMYLCASSEGRGSGELFFGEGSRLTVL.

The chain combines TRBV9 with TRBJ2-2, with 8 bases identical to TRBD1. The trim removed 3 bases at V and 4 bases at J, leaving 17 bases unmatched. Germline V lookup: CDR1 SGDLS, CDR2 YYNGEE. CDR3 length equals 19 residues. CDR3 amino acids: CASSARPVMDRVATGELFF. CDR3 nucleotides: TGTGCCAGCAGCGCCCGCCCTGTAATGGACAGGGTAGCCACCGGGGAGCTGTTTTTT.

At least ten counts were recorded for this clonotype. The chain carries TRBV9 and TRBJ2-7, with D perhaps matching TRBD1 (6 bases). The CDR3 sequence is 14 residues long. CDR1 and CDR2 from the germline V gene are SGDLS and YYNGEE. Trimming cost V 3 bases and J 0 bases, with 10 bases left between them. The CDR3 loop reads CASSETGNSYEQYF. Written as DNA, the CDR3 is TGTGCCAGCAGCGAGACAGGTAACTCCTACGAGCAGTACTTC.

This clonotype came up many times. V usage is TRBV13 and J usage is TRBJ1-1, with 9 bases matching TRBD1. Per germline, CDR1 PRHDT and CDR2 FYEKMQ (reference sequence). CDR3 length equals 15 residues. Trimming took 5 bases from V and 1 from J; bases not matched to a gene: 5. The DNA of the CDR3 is TGTGCCAGCAGCCCAGGGACAGGGACGAACACTGAAGCTTTCTTT. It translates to CASSPGTGTNTEAFF. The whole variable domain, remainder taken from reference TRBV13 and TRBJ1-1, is AAGVIQSPRHLIKEKRETATLKCYPIPRHDTVYWYQQGPGQDPQFLISFYEKMQSDKGSIPDRFSAQQFSDYHSELNMSSLELGDSALYFCASSPGTGTNTEAFFGQGTRLTVV.

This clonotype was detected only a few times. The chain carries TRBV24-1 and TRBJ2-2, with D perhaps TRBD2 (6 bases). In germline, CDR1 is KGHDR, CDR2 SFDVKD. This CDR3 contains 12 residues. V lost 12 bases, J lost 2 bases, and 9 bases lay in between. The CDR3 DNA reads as TGTGCCTCCGGGGGAAACACCGGGGAGCTGTTTTTT. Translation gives CASGGNTGELFF.